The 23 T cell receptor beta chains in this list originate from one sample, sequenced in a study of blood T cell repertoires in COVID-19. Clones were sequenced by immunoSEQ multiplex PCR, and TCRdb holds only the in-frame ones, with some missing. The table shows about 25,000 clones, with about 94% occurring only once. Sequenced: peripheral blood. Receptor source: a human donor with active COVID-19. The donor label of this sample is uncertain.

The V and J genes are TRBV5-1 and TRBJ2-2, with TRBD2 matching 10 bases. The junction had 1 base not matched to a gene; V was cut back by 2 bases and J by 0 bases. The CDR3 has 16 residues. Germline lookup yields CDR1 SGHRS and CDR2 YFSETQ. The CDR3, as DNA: TGCGCCAGCAGCTTCCTAGCGGGGGCGAACACCGGGGAGCTGTTTTTT. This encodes CASSFLAGANTGELFF.

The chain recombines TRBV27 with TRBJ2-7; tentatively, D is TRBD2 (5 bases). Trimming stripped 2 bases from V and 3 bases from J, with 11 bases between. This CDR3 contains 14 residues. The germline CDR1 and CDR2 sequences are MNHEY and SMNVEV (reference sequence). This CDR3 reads CASSLRGAYYEQYF. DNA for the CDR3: TGTGCCAGCAGTTTACGGGGAGCGTACTACGAGCAGTACTTC.

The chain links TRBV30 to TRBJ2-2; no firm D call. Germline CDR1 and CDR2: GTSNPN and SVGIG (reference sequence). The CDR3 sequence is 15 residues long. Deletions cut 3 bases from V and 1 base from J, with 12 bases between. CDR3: CAWRRPRRNTGELFF. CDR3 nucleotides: TGTGCCTGGAGGAGGCCGCGGCGGAACACCGGGGAGCTGTTTTTT. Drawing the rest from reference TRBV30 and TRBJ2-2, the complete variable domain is SQTIHQWPATLVQPVGSPLSLECTVEGTSNPNLYWYRQAAGRGLQLLFYSVGIGQISSEVPQNLSASRPQDRQFILSSKKLLLSDSGFYLCAWRRPRRNTGELFFGEGSRLTVL.

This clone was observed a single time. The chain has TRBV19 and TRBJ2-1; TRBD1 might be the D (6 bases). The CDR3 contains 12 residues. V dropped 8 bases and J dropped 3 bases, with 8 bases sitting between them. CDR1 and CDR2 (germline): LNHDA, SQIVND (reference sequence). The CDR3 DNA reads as TGTGCCAGTGGGACATTCTACAATGAGCAGTTCTTC. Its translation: CASGTFYNEQFF.

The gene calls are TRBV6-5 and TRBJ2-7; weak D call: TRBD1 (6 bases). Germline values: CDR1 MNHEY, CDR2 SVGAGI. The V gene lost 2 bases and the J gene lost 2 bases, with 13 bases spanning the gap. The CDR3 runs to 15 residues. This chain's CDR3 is CASSYQYRVAYEQYF. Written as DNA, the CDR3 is TGTGCCAGCAGTTACCAGTACAGGGTAGCCTACGAGCAGTACTTC.

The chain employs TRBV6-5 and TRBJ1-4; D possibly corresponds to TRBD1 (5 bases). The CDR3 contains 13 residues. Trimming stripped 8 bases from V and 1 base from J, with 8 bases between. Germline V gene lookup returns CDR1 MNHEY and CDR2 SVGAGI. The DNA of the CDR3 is TGTGCCAGCCAGGGAGGAACTAATGAAAAACTGTTTTTT. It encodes CASQGGTNEKLFF.

The CDR3 coding sequence is TGTGCCATCGGTAGCGGGACCGGCCGGGAAGAGACCCAGTACTTC. Protein sequence: CAIGSGTGREETQYF. The chain uses TRBV10-3 and TRBJ2-5; 8 bases align to TRBD2. Germline V gene data show CDR1 as ENHRY and CDR2 as SYGVKD. V trimming: 8 bases; J trimming: 3 bases; junction bases outside the gene matches: 11. There are 15 residues in the CDR3.

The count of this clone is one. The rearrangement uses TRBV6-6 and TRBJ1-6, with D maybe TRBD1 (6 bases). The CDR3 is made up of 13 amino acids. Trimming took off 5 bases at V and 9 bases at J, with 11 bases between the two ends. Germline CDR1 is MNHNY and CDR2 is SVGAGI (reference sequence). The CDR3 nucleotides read TGTGCCAGCAGTATGGACAGAACTTCACCCCTCCACTTT. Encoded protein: CASSMDRTSPLHF.

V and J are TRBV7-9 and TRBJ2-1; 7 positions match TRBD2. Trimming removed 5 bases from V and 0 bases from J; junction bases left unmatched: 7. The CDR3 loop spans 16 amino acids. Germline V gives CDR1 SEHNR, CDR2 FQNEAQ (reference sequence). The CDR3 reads CASSTLAAISYNEQFF. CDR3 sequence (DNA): TGTGCCAGCAGCACCCTAGCGGCCATCTCCTACAATGAGCAGTTCTTC.

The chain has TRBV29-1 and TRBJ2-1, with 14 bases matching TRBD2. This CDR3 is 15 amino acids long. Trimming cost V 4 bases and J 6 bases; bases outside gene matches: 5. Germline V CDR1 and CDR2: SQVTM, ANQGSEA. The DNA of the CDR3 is TGCAGCGTTGCCGATGGACTAGCGGGGGGCAATGAGCAGTTCTTC. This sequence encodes CSVADGLAGGNEQFF.

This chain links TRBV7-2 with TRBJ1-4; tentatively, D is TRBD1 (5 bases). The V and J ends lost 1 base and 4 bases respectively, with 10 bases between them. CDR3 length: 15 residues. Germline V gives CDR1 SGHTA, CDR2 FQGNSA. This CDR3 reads CASSLVQGNNEKLFF. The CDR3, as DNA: TGTGCCAGCAGCTTAGTCCAGGGTAATAATGAAAAACTGTTTTTT.

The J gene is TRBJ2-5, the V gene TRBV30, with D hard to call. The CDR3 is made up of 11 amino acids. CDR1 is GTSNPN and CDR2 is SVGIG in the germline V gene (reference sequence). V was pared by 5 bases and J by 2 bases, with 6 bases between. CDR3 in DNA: TGTGCCTGGGTCCAGCAAGAGACCCAGTACTTC. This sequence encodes CAWVQQETQYF.

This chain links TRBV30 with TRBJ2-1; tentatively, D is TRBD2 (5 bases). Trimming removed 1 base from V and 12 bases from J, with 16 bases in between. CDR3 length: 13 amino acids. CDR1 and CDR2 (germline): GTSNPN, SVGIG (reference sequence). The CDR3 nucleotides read TGTGCCTGGAGTGACAACCGGCGGGTCTGGCAGTTCTTC. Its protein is CAWSDNRRVWQFF.

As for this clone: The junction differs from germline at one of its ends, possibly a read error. As DNA, the CDR3 is TGTGCCAGCAGCCCCGGGGGGAACGCCGGGGAGCTGTTTTTT. Encoded protein: CASSPGGNAGELFF. This chain links TRBV7-2 with TRBJ2-2, with 7 bases aligning to TRBD2. CDR1 and CDR2 (germline): SGHTA, FQGNSA. The CDR3 has 14 amino acids.

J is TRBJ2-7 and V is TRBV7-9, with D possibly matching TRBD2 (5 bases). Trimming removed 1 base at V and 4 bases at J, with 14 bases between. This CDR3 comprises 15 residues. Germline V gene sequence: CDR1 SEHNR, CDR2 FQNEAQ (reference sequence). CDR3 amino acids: CASSLGAATGYEQYF. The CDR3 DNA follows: TGTGCCAGCAGCTTAGGCGCAGCAACGGGGTACGAGCAGTACTTC.

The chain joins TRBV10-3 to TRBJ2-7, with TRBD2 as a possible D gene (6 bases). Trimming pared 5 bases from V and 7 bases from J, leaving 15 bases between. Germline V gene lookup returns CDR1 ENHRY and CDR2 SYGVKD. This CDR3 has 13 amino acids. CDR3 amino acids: CAISLGLPREQYF. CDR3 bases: TGTGCCATCAGTCTGGGACTGCCCAGAGAGCAGTACTTC.

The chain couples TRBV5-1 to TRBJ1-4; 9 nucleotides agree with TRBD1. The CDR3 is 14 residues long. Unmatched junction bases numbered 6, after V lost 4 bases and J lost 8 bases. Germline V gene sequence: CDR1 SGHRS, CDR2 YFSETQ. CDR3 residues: CASSEQGAREKLFF. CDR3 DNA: TGCGCCAGCAGCGAACAGGGGGCGCGGGAAAAACTGTTTTTT.

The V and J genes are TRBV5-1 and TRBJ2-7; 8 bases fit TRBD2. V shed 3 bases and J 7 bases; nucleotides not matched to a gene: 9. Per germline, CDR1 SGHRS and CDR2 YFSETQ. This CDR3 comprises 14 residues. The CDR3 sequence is CASSSPAGVGEQYF. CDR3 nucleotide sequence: TGCGCCAGCAGCTCGCCAGCGGGGGTGGGGGAGCAGTACTTC.

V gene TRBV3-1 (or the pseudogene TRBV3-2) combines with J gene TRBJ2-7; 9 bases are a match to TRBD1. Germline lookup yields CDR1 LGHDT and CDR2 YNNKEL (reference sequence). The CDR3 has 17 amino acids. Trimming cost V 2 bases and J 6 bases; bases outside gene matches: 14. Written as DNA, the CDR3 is TGTGCCAGCAGCCAACCCTGCGGGGGACAGGGAAAAAGCGAGCAGTACTTC. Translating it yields CASSQPCGGQGKSEQYF.

The CDR3 protein is CASSPTSITEAFF. Written as DNA, the CDR3 is TGTGCCAGCAGCCCGACAAGCATCACTGAAGCTTTCTTT. The V gene is TRBV11-2, the J gene TRBJ1-1, with D unclear. This CDR3 contains 13 residues. Germline CDR1 SGHAT, CDR2 FQNNGV. V lost 5 bases to trimming and J lost 4 bases, with 11 bases between them.

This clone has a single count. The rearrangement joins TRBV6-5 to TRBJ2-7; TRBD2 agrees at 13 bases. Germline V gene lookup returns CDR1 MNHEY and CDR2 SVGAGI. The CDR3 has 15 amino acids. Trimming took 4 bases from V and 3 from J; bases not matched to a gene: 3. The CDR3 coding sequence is TGTGCCAGCAGTTCCGGGACTAGCGGGATCTACGAGCAGTACTTC. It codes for CASSSGTSGIYEQYF.

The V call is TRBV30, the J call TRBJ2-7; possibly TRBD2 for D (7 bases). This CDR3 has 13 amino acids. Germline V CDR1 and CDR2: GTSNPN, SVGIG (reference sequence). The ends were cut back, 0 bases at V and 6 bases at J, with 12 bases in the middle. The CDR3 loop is CAWSVFRGAEQYF. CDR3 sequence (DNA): TGTGCCTGGAGTGTATTCCGGGGGGCCGAGCAGTACTTC.

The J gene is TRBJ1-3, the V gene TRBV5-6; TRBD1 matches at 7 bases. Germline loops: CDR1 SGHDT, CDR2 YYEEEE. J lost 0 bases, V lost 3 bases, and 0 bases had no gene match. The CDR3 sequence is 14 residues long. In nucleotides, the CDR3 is TGTGCCAGCAGCTGGGACAGCTCTGGAAACACCATATATTTT. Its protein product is CASSWDSSGNTIYF. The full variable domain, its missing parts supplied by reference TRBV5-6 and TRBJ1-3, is DAGVTQSPTHLIKTRGQQVTLRCSPKSGHDTVSWYQQALGQGPQFIFQYYEEEERQRGNFPDRFSGHQFPNYSSELNVNALLLGDSALYLCASSWDSSGNTIYFGEGSWLTVV.